What follows are 11 T cell receptor beta chains derived from one specimen sequenced in a study of T cell responses to AZD1222 COVID-19 vaccine. Profiling relied on immunoSEQ multiplex PCR, and the TCRdb table lists in-frame clones only, not all of them. The data hold 100,000 to 120,000 clones, with 82% observed a single time. Sequenced material: peripheral blood, taken on day 0 of AZD1222 vaccination. The receptor source for this set is an adult in good health.

V gene TRBV5-6 combines with J gene TRBJ2-4; TRBD1 matches at 8 bases. The germline V gene has CDR1 SGHDT and CDR2 YYEEEE. J gave up 9 bases and V 1 base, and 12 bases lay outside the gene matches. The CDR3 consists of 16 residues. CDR3 coding DNA: TGTGCCAGCAGCTTGAGGGACAGGCCCCGGGGCACCATTCAGTACTTC. It yields the protein CASSLRDRPRGTIQYF. The full variable domain, in which reference TRBV5-6 and TRBJ2-4 provide the parts outside the CDR3, is DAGVTQSPTHLIKTRGQQVTLRCSPKSGHDTVSWYQQALGQGPQFIFQYYEEEERQRGNFPDRFSGHQFPNYSSELNVNALLLGDSALYLCASSLRDRPRGTIQYFGAGTRLSVL.

The V call is TRBV6-5, the J call TRBJ1-2; no clear D. The CDR3 spans 13 residues. Trimming removed 6 bases at V and 1 base at J, with 9 bases between. Germline V CDR1 and CDR2: MNHEY, SVGAGI. CDR3 in amino acids: CASRSGSNYGYTF. CDR3 coding DNA: TGTGCCAGCAGGAGCGGCAGTAACTATGGCTACACCTTC.

CDR3 nucleotides: TGTGCCAGCAGTGAAGGGATGGGTAATGAAAAACTGTTTTTT. Protein: CASSEGMGNEKLFF. The J gene is TRBJ1-4, the V gene TRBV6-1; no clear D gene. The V end was cut by 1 base, the J end by 4 bases, with 7 bases between. CDR1 is MNHNS and CDR2 is SASEGT in the germline V gene. The CDR3 runs to 14 residues.

The chain recombines TRBV5-8 with TRBJ1-4; a possible D gene is TRBD1 (5 bases). The CDR3 has 15 residues. Trimming left V 4 bases short and J 5 bases short, with 15 bases between. In germline, CDR1 is SGHTS, CDR2 YDEGEE. CDR3: CASSHEKTANEKLFF. The CDR3 DNA sequence: TGTGCCAGCAGCCATGAGAAGACAGCAAATGAAAAACTGTTTTTT.

This chain links TRBV7-8 with TRBJ1-4, with 10 bases that match TRBD1. V lost 5 bases and J lost 7; bases outside the gene matches: 7. Germline loops: CDR1 SGHVS, CDR2 FQNEAQ. This CDR3 contains 15 residues. The CDR3 reads CASSRSGTGAEKLFF. The DNA for the CDR3 is TGTGCCAGCAGCCGTTCCGGGACAGGGGCTGAAAAACTGTTTTTT. The entire variable domain, with the rest obtained from reference TRBV7-8 and TRBJ1-4, is as follows: GAGVSQSPRYKVAKRGQDVALRCDPISGHVSLFWYQQALGQGPEFLTYFQNEAQLDKSGLPSDRFFAERPEGSVSTLKIQRTQQEDSAVYLCASSRSGTGAEKLFFGSGTQLSVL.

The chain recombines TRBV4-3 with TRBJ1-3; D call uncertain. CDR3 length: 16 amino acids. CDR1 and CDR2 from the germline V gene are LGHNA and YSLEER. V lost 4 bases and J 4 bases, leaving 17 bases between the germline ends. As DNA, the CDR3 is TGCGCCAGCAGCCCGTCGGGAGTAACGACGGGAAACACCATATATTTT. Amino acid sequence: CASSPSGVTTGNTIYF.

CDR3 sequence (DNA): TGTGCCTGGAGAGACGGGACTAGCGGGGCCCACGAGCAGTACTTC. Translation gives CAWRDGTSGAHEQYF. The chain carries TRBV30 and TRBJ2-7; 13 bases fit TRBD2. This CDR3 spans 15 amino acids. CDR1 is GTSNPN and CDR2 is SVGIG in the germline V gene (reference sequence). J gave up 5 bases and V 3 bases, and 7 bases lay outside the gene matches.

This rearrangement joins TRBV6-2 or TRBV6-3 to TRBJ1-1; a possible D gene is TRBD1 (5 bases). The CDR3 is 13 residues long. Deletions cut 6 bases from V and 7 bases from J, with 15 bases between. CDR1 and CDR2 from the germline V gene are MNHEY and SVGEGT. CDR3 region: CASSALMGGEAFF. In DNA, the CDR3 is TGTGCCAGCAGCGCACTGATGGGGGGTGAAGCTTTCTTT.

This clone was counted between two and nine times. The chain employs TRBV5-6 and TRBJ1-5; 7 nucleotides agree with TRBD1. V was clipped by 4 bases and J by 3 bases; unmatched bases: 4. This CDR3 region has 14 residues. CDR1 is SGHDT and CDR2 is YYEEEE in the germline V gene. The CDR3 protein is CASSVGQPNQPQHF. CDR3 sequence (DNA): TGTGCCAGCAGCGTGGGACAGCCCAATCAGCCCCAGCATTTT.

V usage is TRBV5-4 and J usage is TRBJ2-1, with D unclear. The CDR3 is made up of 15 amino acids. Trimming left V 1 base short and J 0 bases short, with 8 bases between. Per the germline V gene, CDR1 is SGHNT and CDR2 is YYREEE (reference sequence). The CDR3 sequence is CASSLLVGSYNEQFF. The CDR3, as DNA: TGTGCCAGCAGCTTGTTAGTAGGCTCCTACAATGAGCAGTTCTTC.

The genes are TRBV29-1 and TRBJ1-2, with no clear D. Germline assignment: CDR1 SQVTM and CDR2 ANQGSEA. Trimming shortened V by 6 bases and J by 0 bases, and 14 bases separated the two germline ends. This CDR3 region has 14 residues. The CDR3 spells CSVSPRFSNYGYTF. The DNA for the CDR3 is TGCAGCGTATCCCCGAGGTTTTCTAACTATGGCTACACCTTC.